This T cell receptor beta chain was identified in a study of blood T cells in healthy people across ages. On the study more broadly: Template switching captured about one barcoded beta molecule per two T cells.

A second PCR, run for roughly 7 to 12 cycles, used a sample-barcoded 5' primer plus a J-beta primer mix. TCRdb re-derived calls from the 5' RACE reads in MiXCR, one entry per CDR3 protein. The sample has roughly 1,800,000 distinct CDR3 sequences; less than 50% are singletons. With 1 base clipped from V and 4 bases from J, the junction kept 7 bases outside the gene matches. Germline CDR1 PRHDT, CDR2 FYEKMQ (reference sequence). There are 16 residues in the CDR3. Each sample had at least 6 million PBMCs isolated. This clonotype appeared once. This chain connects TRBV13 to TRBJ1-2; 9 positions agree with TRBD1. Sequencing was performed on blood. This TCR was sampled from a woman aged 40 to 50 in good health. DNA of the CDR3: TGTGCCAGCAGCTTAGATCAGACAGGGGGGTCCTATGGCTACACCTTC. Translating gives CASSLDQTGGSYGYTF. The variable domain in full, with the rest retrieved from reference TRBV13 and TRBJ1-2, is AAGVIQSPRHLIKEKRETATLKCYPIPRHDTVYWYQQGPGQDPQFLISFYEKMQSDKGSIPDRFSAQQFSDYHSELNMSSLELGDSALYFCASSLDQTGGSYGYTFGSGTRLTVV.